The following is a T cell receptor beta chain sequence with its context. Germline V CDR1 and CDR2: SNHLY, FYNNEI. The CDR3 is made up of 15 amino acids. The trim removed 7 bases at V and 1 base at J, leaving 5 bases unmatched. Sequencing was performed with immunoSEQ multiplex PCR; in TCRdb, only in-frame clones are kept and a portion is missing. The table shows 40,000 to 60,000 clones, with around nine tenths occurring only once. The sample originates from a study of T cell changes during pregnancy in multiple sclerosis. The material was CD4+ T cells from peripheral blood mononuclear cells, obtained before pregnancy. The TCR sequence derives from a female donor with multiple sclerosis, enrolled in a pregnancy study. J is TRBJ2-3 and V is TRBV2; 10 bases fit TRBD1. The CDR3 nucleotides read TGTGCCAGCATTCCTGACAGGGGGCGCACAGATACGCAGTATTTT. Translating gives CASIPDRGRTDTQYF.